This T cell receptor (beta chain) was obtained from a study of OX40 agonist ivuxolimab in advanced cancers. Study details: Partial responses were achieved by three patients: one hepatocellular carcinoma, two cutaneous melanoma.

The CDR3 has 13 amino acids. V shed 3 bases and J shed 5 bases, with 11 bases lying between them. Germline V CDR1 and CDR2: LNHDA, SQIVND (reference sequence). Patients with autoimmune history or systemic immunosuppression were excluded. Samples of blood were obtained at baseline, on cycle 4 day 1, and on cycle 7 day 1. The protocol was immunoSEQ multiplex PCR, while the TCRdb copy is restricted to in-frame clones and leaves out a portion. The sample lists around 80,000 clones, around 90% occurring once. J is TRBJ2-7 and V is TRBV19, with a tentative D call TRBD2 (5 bases). The receptor was derived from an adult with an advanced solid tumor such as melanoma, head and neck, liver or kidney cancer. The sample in question was CD4+ or CD8+ T cells sorted from blood, obtained in a trial of the OX40 agonist ivuxolimab. The CDR3 loop is CASSILDGDEQYF. CDR3 coding DNA: TGTGCCAGTAGTATCTTAGACGGGGACGAGCAGTACTTC. Supplemented by reference TRBV19 and TRBJ2-7, the full variable domain reads DGGITQSPKYLFRKEGQNVTLSCEQNLNHDAMYWYRQDPGQGLRLIYYSQIVNDFQKGDIAEGYSVSREKKESFPLTVTSAQKNPTAFYLCASSILDGDEQYFGPGTRLTVT.